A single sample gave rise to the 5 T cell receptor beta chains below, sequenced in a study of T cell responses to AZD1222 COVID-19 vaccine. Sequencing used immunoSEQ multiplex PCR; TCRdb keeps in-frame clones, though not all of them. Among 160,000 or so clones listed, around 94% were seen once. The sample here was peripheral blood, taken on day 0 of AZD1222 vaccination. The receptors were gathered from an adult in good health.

CDR3 sequence (DNA): TGTGCCAGCAGGGCCGGGACAGGGTGGGAAAAACTGTTTTTT. Translating it yields CASRAGTGWEKLFF. The chain joins TRBV2 to TRBJ1-4; 9 bases line up with TRBD1. The CDR3 contains 14 residues. The junction had 7 bases not matched to a gene; V was cut back by 6 bases and J by 8 bases. CDR1 SNHLY and CDR2 FYNNEI come from the germline V gene.

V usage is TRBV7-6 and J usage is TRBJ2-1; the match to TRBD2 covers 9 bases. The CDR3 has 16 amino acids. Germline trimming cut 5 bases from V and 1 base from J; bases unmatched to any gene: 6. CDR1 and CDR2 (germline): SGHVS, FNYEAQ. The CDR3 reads CASSQTSGRSYNEQFF. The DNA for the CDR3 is TGTGCCAGCAGCCAAACTAGCGGGCGTTCCTACAATGAGCAGTTCTTC.

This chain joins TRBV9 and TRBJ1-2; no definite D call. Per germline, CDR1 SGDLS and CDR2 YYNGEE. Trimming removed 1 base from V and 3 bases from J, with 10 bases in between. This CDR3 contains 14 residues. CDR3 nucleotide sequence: TGTGCCAGCAGCGTAAAGGCAGTGGACTATGGCTACACCTTC. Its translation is CASSVKAVDYGYTF.

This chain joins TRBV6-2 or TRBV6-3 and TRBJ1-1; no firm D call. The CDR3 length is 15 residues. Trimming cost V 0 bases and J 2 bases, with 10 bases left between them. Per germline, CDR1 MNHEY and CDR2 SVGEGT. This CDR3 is CASSYSVKSNTEAFF. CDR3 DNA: TGTGCCAGCAGTTACTCTGTAAAAAGTAACACTGAAGCTTTCTTT.

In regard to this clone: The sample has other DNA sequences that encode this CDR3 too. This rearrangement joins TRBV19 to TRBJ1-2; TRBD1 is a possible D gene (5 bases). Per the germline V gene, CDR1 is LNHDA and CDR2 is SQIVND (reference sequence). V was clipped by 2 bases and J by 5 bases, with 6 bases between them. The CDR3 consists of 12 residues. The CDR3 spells CASSIQGYGYTF. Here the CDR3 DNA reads TGTGCCAGTAGTATACAGGGATATGGCTACACCTTC.